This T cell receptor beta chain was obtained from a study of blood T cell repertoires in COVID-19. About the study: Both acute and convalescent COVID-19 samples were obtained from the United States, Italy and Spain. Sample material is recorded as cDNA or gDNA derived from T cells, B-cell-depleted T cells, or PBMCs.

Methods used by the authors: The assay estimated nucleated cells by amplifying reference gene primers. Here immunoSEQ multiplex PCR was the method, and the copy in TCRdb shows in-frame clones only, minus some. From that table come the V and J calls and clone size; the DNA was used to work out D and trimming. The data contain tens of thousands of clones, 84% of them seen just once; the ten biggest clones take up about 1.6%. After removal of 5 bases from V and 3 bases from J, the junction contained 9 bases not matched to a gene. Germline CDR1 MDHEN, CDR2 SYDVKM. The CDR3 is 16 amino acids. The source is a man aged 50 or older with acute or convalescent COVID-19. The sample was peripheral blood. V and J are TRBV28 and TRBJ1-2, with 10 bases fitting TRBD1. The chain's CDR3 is CASSPTFGQGDYGYTF. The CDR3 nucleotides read TGTGCCAGCAGTCCTACCTTTGGACAGGGGGACTATGGCTACACCTTC.